These 9 T cell receptor beta chains were all obtained from the same sample, sequenced in a study of human T cells and chemical hapten exposure. TCRdb used MiXCR to reprocess the RACE reads, holding one entry per CDR3 protein. Found here are around 160,000 distinct CDR3 sequences, about 14% of them singletons; the top ten hold 1.5% to 2%. Time point in this sample: patch test 1, 2 weeks after DPC sensitization. As to treatment: therapeutic diphenylcyclopropenone sensitization with weekly scalp DPC. This specimen consisted of whole blood, obtained in connection with sensitization to the hapten diphenylcyclopropenone (DPC). The receptors come from a woman in her 30s with alopecia areata. Some clones in this sample may be carry-over from other donors' samples.

The chain has TRBV2 and TRBJ1-1, with D tentatively TRBD1 (6 bases). V lost 3 bases, J lost 4 bases, and 12 bases lay in between. The CDR3 is 14 amino acids. Looked up from germline, CDR1 is SNHLY and CDR2 is FYNNEI. CDR3 nucleotides: TGTGCCAGCAGTGACAGGGGCTGGGGCACTGAAGCTTTCTTT. This translates into CASSDRGWGTEAFF.

The chain links TRBV7-2 to TRBJ2-7; TRBD1 or TRBD2 may be the D gene (5 bases each). Trimming stripped 3 bases from V and 7 bases from J, with 22 bases between. The CDR3 totals 16 residues. CDR1 SGHTA and CDR2 FQGNSA come from the germline V gene. DNA of the CDR3: TGTGCCAGCAGCTTCATTACTGGGCCCGGGGCCATTGAGCAGTACTTC. This sequence encodes CASSFITGPGAIEQYF.

The rearrangement links TRBV5-1 to TRBJ1-2; 7 bases match TRBD1. Per the germline V gene, CDR1 is SGHRS and CDR2 is YFSETQ. The CDR3 contains 16 residues. Trimming removed 0 bases from V and 4 bases from J; junction bases left unmatched: 9. This chain's CDR3 is CASSLGTGAAFYGYTF. DNA of the CDR3: TGCGCCAGCAGCTTGGGAACAGGGGCAGCCTTCTATGGCTACACCTTC.

The chain links TRBV6-2 or TRBV6-3 to TRBJ2-1; 9 bases are a match to TRBD2. In germline, CDR1 is MNHEY, CDR2 SVGEGT. The CDR3 extends over 15 amino acids. Trimming cost V 4 bases and J 9 bases; bases outside gene matches: 10. CDR3 nucleotides: TGTGCCAGCAGTTGGCCTAGCGGGACCGGCCGTGAGCAGTTCTTC. The encoded protein is CASSWPSGTGREQFF.

This clonotype has more than one count but fewer than ten. This chain uses TRBV13 with TRBJ1-4, with a possible D match to TRBD1 (6 bases). In germline, CDR1 is PRHDT, CDR2 FYEKMQ (reference sequence). This CDR3 region has 16 residues. The V and J ends lost 6 bases and 8 bases respectively, with 22 bases between them. The CDR3 here is CASSSRSGAMGEKLFF. The CDR3 DNA reads TGTGCCAGCAGTTCGCGATCAGGGGCCATGGGAGAAAAACTGTTTTTT.

The chain employs TRBV2 and TRBJ1-5; D unclear. The CDR3 consists of 12 residues. The V and J ends lost 10 bases and 3 bases respectively, with 10 bases between them. Germline V gene data show CDR1 as SNHLY and CDR2 as FYNNEI. The CDR3: CATAADNQPQHF. DNA of the CDR3: TGTGCCACCGCGGCAGACAATCAGCCCCAGCATTTT.

This sequence joins TRBV6-2 or TRBV6-3 and TRBJ1-2; no clear D. Trimming removed 5 bases from V and 8 bases from J, with 15 bases in between. The V gene's germline CDR1 is MNHEY and CDR2 SVGEGT. CDR3 length: 13 residues. CDR3 sequence (DNA): TGTGCCAGCAGTAAACCCTCCCCGGAGGGCTACACCTTC. Its protein is CASSKPSPEGYTF.

V is TRBV7-6 and J is TRBJ2-7; the D gene is possibly TRBD2 (6 bases). Germline V lookup: CDR1 SGHVS, CDR2 FNYEAQ. The CDR3 spans 13 residues. Trimming removed 4 bases at V and 6 bases at J, with 13 bases between. CDR3 residues: CASSSIRLGEQYF. The DNA for the CDR3 is TGTGCCAGCAGCTCCATTCGACTAGGCGAGCAGTACTTC.

This chain uses TRBV5-1 with TRBJ2-2; D remains unclear. There are 13 residues in the CDR3. Germline V CDR1 and CDR2: SGHRS, YFSETQ. Trimming took off 2 bases at V and 7 bases at J, with 9 bases between the two ends. CDR3 DNA: TGCGCCAGCAGCTTAAATGAGAACGGGGAGCTGTTTTTT. This translates into CASSLNENGELFF.